This entry lists 15 T cell receptor beta chains sequenced from one sample in a study of shared clonotypes between healthy human individuals. Generated by immunoSEQ multiplex PCR, the TCRdb table keeps only in-frame clones and is missing some. The sample shows 550,000 to 700,000 clones, around three quarters of them seen only once. The sequencing input was memory CD4+ T cells sorted from blood. Subset noted: CD45RA-negative fraction. These receptor sequences come from a woman aged 25 to 39 in good health.

Worth noting for this clone: This sample also contains other DNA sequences that code for the same CDR3. The genes are TRBV7-7 and TRBJ2-5; D call uncertain. Per the germline V gene, CDR1 is SSHAT and CDR2 is FNYEAQ (reference sequence). Trimming removed 5 bases at V and 4 bases at J, with 8 bases between. CDR3 length: 12 residues. The CDR3 bases are TGTGCCAGCAGCCCCGCTGGAGAGACCCAGTACTTC. Translated: CASSPAGETQYF.

The CDR3 DNA is TGTGCCAGCAGTGAATGGATTGGGCCTAGCGGGGACTACGAGCAGTACTTC. Translated, it gives CASSEWIGPSGDYEQYF. This rearrangement joins TRBV2 to TRBJ2-7, with 9 bases that match TRBD2. The CDR3 consists of 17 residues. Germline assignment: CDR1 SNHLY and CDR2 FYNNEI. V shed 2 bases and J 3 bases; nucleotides not matched to a gene: 11.

This chain connects TRBV5-5 to TRBJ2-7; 8 positions match TRBD2. The CDR3 covers 16 residues. CDR1 SGHKS and CDR2 YYEKEE come from the germline V gene (reference sequence). V trimming: 2 bases; J trimming: 2 bases; junction bases outside the gene matches: 9. In DNA, the CDR3 is TGTGCCAGCAGCTTTTTTGACGGGAGGGCCCCCTACGAGCAGTACTTC. Protein sequence: CASSFFDGRAPYEQYF.

The sample holds a few counts of this clone. The CDR3 spells CASIQGDSGNTIYF. In nucleotides, the CDR3 is TGTGCCAGCATCCAGGGAGACTCTGGAAACACCATATATTTT. The genes are TRBV2 and TRBJ1-3, with a possible D match to TRBD1 (5 bases). CDR3 size: 14 residues. Germline CDR1 reads SNHLY; CDR2 reads FYNNEI. Trimming left V 7 bases short and J 0 bases short, with 10 bases between.

V and J are TRBV2 and TRBJ2-7; tentative D call: TRBD1 (5 bases). V gave up 4 bases and J gave up 8 bases, with 12 bases separating them. Germline loops: CDR1 SNHLY, CDR2 FYNNEI. This CDR3 spans 12 amino acids. DNA for the CDR3: TGTGCCAGCAGTGGGACACCCGTCCAGCAGTACTTC. Protein product: CASSGTPVQQYF. Combining the CDR3 with reference TRBV2 and TRBJ2-7 gives the whole variable domain EPEVTQTPSHQVTQMGQEVILRCVPISNHLYFYWYRQILGQKVEFLVSFYNNEISEKSEIFDDQFSVERPDGSNFTLKIRSTKLEDSAMYFCASSGTPVQQYFGPGTRLTVT.

The CDR3 DNA reads as TGTGCCAGTAAAGAGAAAAGGAGCTCCTACGAGCAGTACTTC. Translating gives CASKEKRSSYEQYF. The genes are TRBV19 and TRBJ2-7; D remains unclear. With 7 bases removed from V and 0 bases from J, the gap between germline ends came to 13 bases. The CDR3 runs to 14 residues. The germline V gene encodes CDR1 LNHDA and CDR2 SQIVND (reference sequence). Based on the CDR3 plus reference TRBV19 and TRBJ2-7, the full variable domain is DGGITQSPKYLFRKEGQNVTLSCEQNLNHDAMYWYRQDPGQGLRLIYYSQIVNDFQKGDIAEGYSVSREKKESFPLTVTSAQKNPTAFYLCASKEKRSSYEQYFGPGTRLTVT.

This chain joins TRBV2 and TRBJ2-5; D may be TRBD2 (6 bases). Germline CDR1 reads SNHLY; CDR2 reads FYNNEI. The CDR3 runs to 14 residues. Trimming pared 6 bases from V and 10 bases from J, leaving 21 bases between. Here the CDR3 reads CASSASDNIADQYF. The CDR3 DNA sequence: TGTGCCAGCAGCGCCTCGGACAATATAGCGGACCAGTACTTC.

The rearrangement uses TRBV10-3 and TRBJ2-3; TRBD2 matches 10 bases. This CDR3 contains 17 residues. Germline CDR1 and CDR2: ENHRY and SYGVKD. Trimming cost V 3 bases and J 4 bases; bases outside gene matches: 10. CDR3 DNA: TGTGCCATCAGTGATGTCGTCACTAGCGGGATGTCAGATACGCAGTATTTT. It specifies CAISDVVTSGMSDTQYF.

Details on this clone: The same CDR3 arises from other DNA sequences in this sample as well. The rearrangement links TRBV5-1 to TRBJ2-3, with D hard to call. Germline V gene data show CDR1 as SGHRS and CDR2 as YFSETQ. CDR3 length equals 14 residues. The V gene lost 0 bases and the J gene lost 2 bases, with 7 bases spanning the gap. In DNA, the CDR3 is TGCGCCAGCAGCTTGGGGCGGACCACAGATACGCAGTATTTT. Protein product: CASSLGRTTDTQYF.

The chain has TRBV29-1 and TRBJ2-1; 8 bases match TRBD1. The CDR3 contains 15 residues. V lost 4 bases to trimming and J lost 0 bases; unmatched junction nucleotides: 5. Germline V lookup: CDR1 SQVTM, CDR2 ANQGSEA. CDR3 bases: TGCAGCGTTGCGGACAGGGACAGCTCCTACAATGAGCAGTTCTTC. Residues: CSVADRDSSYNEQFF.

V and J are TRBV5-1 and TRBJ2-7, with 10 positions matching TRBD1. The CDR3 is made up of 15 amino acids. CDR1 is SGHRS and CDR2 is YFSETQ in the germline V gene. J lost 7 bases, V lost 0 bases, and 7 bases had no gene match. The CDR3 nucleotides read TGCGCCAGCAGCTTGGTTGGGACAGGGGCCTGGGAGCAGTACTTC. Protein product: CASSLVGTGAWEQYF.

This clone occurred once. The gene calls are TRBV6-1 and TRBJ2-3; D may be TRBD1 or TRBD2 (5 bases each). Germline V gene data show CDR1 as MNHNS and CDR2 as SASEGT. Trimming removed 7 bases at V and 1 base at J, with 12 bases between. This CDR3 spans 14 amino acids. In nucleotides, the CDR3 is TGTGCCAGCAACCCGGGACGGCGCACAGATACGCAGTATTTT. The encoded protein is CASNPGRRTDTQYF.

There are a few counts of this clone. Other DNA sequences within the sample encode an identical CDR3. V is TRBV20-1 and J is TRBJ2-7; no clear D gene. Deletions cut 3 bases from V and 3 bases from J, with 6 bases between. Germline loops: CDR1 DFQATT, CDR2 SNEGSKA (reference sequence). The length of the CDR3 is 11 residues. The CDR3: CSASELYEQYF. The DNA of the CDR3 is TGCAGTGCTAGTGAGCTCTACGAGCAGTACTTC.

The chain has TRBV2 and TRBJ2-1, with 7 positions matching TRBD1. This CDR3 has 14 residues. Germline CDR1 SNHLY, CDR2 FYNNEI. Losses at the gene ends were 7 bases for V and 6 bases for J; bases not matched to a gene: 9. This CDR3 reads CASIGQGDVNEQFF. In DNA form, the CDR3 reads TGTGCCAGCATTGGCCAGGGGGATGTCAATGAGCAGTTCTTC.

This sequence joins TRBV7-2 and TRBJ2-5; 7 nucleotides line up with TRBD2. The V segment lost 0 bases and the J segment 4 bases; nucleotides outside the gene matches: 5. The length of the CDR3 is 15 residues. Looked up from germline, CDR1 is SGHTA and CDR2 is FQGNSA. The CDR3 nucleotides are TGTGCCAGCAGCTTAGCGGGGAGGGGCACAGAGACCCAGTACTTC. Translated, it gives CASSLAGRGTETQYF.